The present T cell receptor (beta chain) was sequenced within a study of identical twins. Study-wide findings and caveats: Whereas memory repertoires showed no such difference, abundant cord blood beta clonotypes carried fewer insertions. Analyses of zero insertions could, in part, be confounded by invariant MAIT and iNKT cells.

Unique molecular identifiers were present on cDNA, and template switching added a universal primer site. MiXCR was run by TCRdb on the 5' RACE reads, yielding one entry per CDR3 protein. The sample consists of about 700,000 distinct CDR3 sequences, 5.5% to 6.5% of them appearing once. This clonotype was seen more than once but under ten times. Its target is not known. Everyone who gave samples was a healthy Caucasian. V was pared by 0 bases and J by 6 bases, with 13 bases between. The CDR3 contains 15 residues. The V gene's germline CDR1 is SGDLS and CDR2 YYNGEE. The rearrangement joins TRBV9 to TRBJ2-1; the D call may be TRBD1 or TRBD2 (6 bases each). The sequenced sample was naive T cells sorted from blood. This clonotype was obtained from a man between 18 and 29 years old in good health. Here the CDR3 reads CASSVVGGGPNEQFF. The CDR3 nucleotides read TGTGCCAGCAGCGTAGTAGGGGGAGGTCCCAATGAGCAGTTCTTC.